The clone carrying this TCR beta chain was picked up one time. Sequenced by immunoSEQ multiplex PCR; TCRdb stores in-frame clones only, minus some. The sample shows around 68,000 clones, roughly nine tenths of them seen only once. This record comes from a study of technical replicates of blood from a few donors. The CDR3 runs to 11 residues. CDR1 MNHNS and CDR2 SASEGT come from the germline V gene. V gave up 5 bases and J gave up 14 bases, with 12 bases separating them. The clonotype comes from a human donor in good health. Some clones in this sample may be carry-over from other donors' samples. The specimen sequenced was T cells isolated from PBMCs. The chain has TRBV6-1 and TRBJ2-2, with unresolved D. As DNA, the CDR3 is TGTGCCAGCAGTAGTCCGCCGAGTCTGTTTTTT. Translating it yields CASSSPPSLFF.